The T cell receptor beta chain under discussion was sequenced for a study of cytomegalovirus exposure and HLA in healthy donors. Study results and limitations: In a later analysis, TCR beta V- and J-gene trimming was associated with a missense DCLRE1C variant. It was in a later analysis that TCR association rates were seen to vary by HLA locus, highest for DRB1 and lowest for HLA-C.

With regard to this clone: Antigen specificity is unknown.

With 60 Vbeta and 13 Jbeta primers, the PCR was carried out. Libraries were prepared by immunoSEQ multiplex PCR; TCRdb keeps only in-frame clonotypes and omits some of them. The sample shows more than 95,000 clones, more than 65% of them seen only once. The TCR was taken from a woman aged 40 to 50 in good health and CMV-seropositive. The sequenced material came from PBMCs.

In nucleotides, the CDR3 is TGTGCCAGCAGCTTAGACATATCCTTAGCGGGAGGCGAGCAGTACTTC. Its protein is CASSLDISLAGGEQYF. This chain links TRBV11-2 with TRBJ2-7, with 10 nucleotides matching TRBD2. Germline trimming cut 0 bases from V and 6 bases from J; bases unmatched to any gene: 8. CDR3 size: 16 residues. The germline V gene has CDR1 SGHAT and CDR2 FQNNGV.